These T cell receptor beta chains were read from a single sample in a study of blood T cell repertoires in COVID-19. The assay was immunoSEQ multiplex PCR, and TCRdb's table has in-frame clones only and misses some. The sample includes roughly 160,000 clones, roughly 85% of them seen just once. The material sequenced was PBMCs or T cells enriched from blood (not recorded which). The receptors here all came from a woman aged 70-85 years in a cohort exposed to, infected with or recovered from COVID-19 (not recorded which). CDR3s include the opening cysteine and the closing phenylalanine or tryptophan. The D gene is left open where the match is weak. Some rows mark clone size as missing; the rest say once, few, many or name a class of expanded clone.

>NA|NA|TRBJ1-1|TRBV5-1
CASTQGGSARAFF
TGCGCCAGCACCCAGGGTGGGTCAGCCAGGGCTTTCTTT
>TRBD2|NA|TRBJ2-7|TRBV5-4
CASSLTGTSYIEQYF
TGTGCCAGCAGCTTGACCGGGACTAGTTACATCGAGCAGTACTTC
>NA|NA|TRBJ2-1|TRBV18
CASSPPSGSYNEQFF
TGTGCCAGCTCACCACCATCAGGGTCCTACAATGAGCAGTTCTTC
>TRBD2|NA|TRBJ2-1|TRBV28
CASSLSGGATENEQFF
TGTGCCAGCAGTTTAAGCGGGGGGGCGACCGAAAATGAGCAGTTCTTC
>TRBD2|NA|TRBJ2-5|TRBV5-6
CASSFPKREWRETQYF
TGTGCCAGCAGCTTTCCCAAGCGGGAGTGGCGAGAGACCCAGTACTTC
>TRBD1|NA|TRBJ1-6|TRBV6-5
CASSYSVQGRNSPLHF
TGTGCCAGCAGTTACTCGGTACAGGGGAGGAATTCACCCCTCCACTTT
>NA|NA|TRBJ2-1|TRBV11-3
CASTYSTTGTNEQFF
TGTGCCAGCACATACTCCACTACAGGTACCAATGAGCAGTTCTTC
>NA|NA|TRBJ1-2|TRBV28
CASSSLRTDGIYGYTF
TGTGCCAGCAGTTCCCTACGGACAGACGGCATCTATGGCTACACCTTC
>NA|NA|TRBJ1-2|TRBV19
CASLGRGRANYGYTF
TGTGCCAGTCTGGGCAGGGGACGAGCTAACTATGGCTACACCTTC
>TRBD1|few|TRBJ1-5|TRBV28
CASMNTGGRQPQHF
TGTGCCAGCATGAACACAGGGGGACGTCAGCCCCAGCATTTT
>TRBD2|NA|TRBJ2-7|TRBV6-5
CASSYSLSGSNYEQYF
TGTGCCAGCAGTTACTCGCTTAGCGGGAGTAATTATGAGCAGTACTTC
>NA|NA|TRBJ1-1|TRBV7-9
CASSSMGREAFF
TGTGCCAGCAGTTCCATGGGGCGTGAAGCTTTCTTT
>TRBD2|NA|TRBJ2-1|TRBV4-2
CASSQGTPLAGERFNEQFF
TGTGCCAGCAGCCAAGGAACCCCGCTAGCGGGAGAGAGATTCAATGAGCAGTTCTTC
>NA|NA|TRBJ1-2|TRBV5-1
CASSLAGEGYTF
TGCGCCAGCAGCTTGGCAGGGGAGGGCTACACCTTC
>NA|NA|TRBJ1-6|TRBV18
CASSPGHTNSPLHF
TGTGCCAGCTCACCAGGACACACAAATTCACCCCTCCACTTT
>NA|NA|TRBJ1-5|TRBV6-5
CASMMGGQPQHF
TGTGCCAGTATGATGGGGGGTCAGCCCCAGCATTTT
>TRBD2|NA|TRBJ2-7|TRBV7-9
CASSPEEAGPHEQYF
TGTGCCAGCAGCCCCGAGGAAGCGGGACCACACGAGCAGTACTTC
>TRBD2|NA|TRBJ2-1|TRBV11-2
CASSQGLAAYNEQFF
TGTGCCAGCAGCCAGGGACTAGCGGCCTACAATGAGCAGTTCTTC
>NA|once|TRBJ2-2|TRBV6-2/TRBV6-3
CASSPLSQALSGELFF
TGTGCCAGCAGTCCCCTCTCACAGGCCCTCTCCGGGGAGCTGTTTTTT
>NA|NA|TRBJ1-2|TRBV5-4
CASSLPAQGSNYGYTF
TGTGCCAGCAGCCTCCCCGCCCAGGGGAGTAACTATGGCTACACCTTC
>NA|NA|TRBJ1-3|TRBV11-2
CASSLSGNTIYF
TGTGCCAGCAGCCTCAGTGGAAACACCATATATTTT
>NA|NA|TRBJ1-3|TRBV3-1/TRBV3-2
CASSQGQVGNTIYF
TGTGCCAGCAGCCAAGGACAAGTCGGAAACACCATATATTTT
>TRBD1|NA|TRBJ1-6|TRBV5-1
CASSKTGDDSPLHF
TGCGCCAGCAGCAAGACAGGGGACGATTCACCCCTCCACTTT
>TRBD1|NA|TRBJ1-6|TRBV12-5
CASGFIVGTGDVNSPLHF
TGTGCTAGTGGTTTCATCGTGGGGACAGGGGATGTGAATTCACCCCTCCACTTT
>NA|NA|TRBJ1-5|TRBV5-5
CASSLNQNNQPQHF
TGTGCCAGCAGCTTGAACCAGAACAATCAGCCCCAGCATTTT
>TRBD2|once|TRBJ2-7|TRBV4-1
CASSPVVRLAGFSYEQYF
TGCGCCAGCAGCCCTGTTGTTCGACTAGCGGGATTCTCCTACGAGCAGTACTTC
>TRBD2|NA|TRBJ2-6|TRBV18
CASSPGGYGANVLTF
TGTGCCAGCTCACCCGGGGGGTATGGGGCCAACGTCCTGACTTTC